Below are 9 T cell receptor beta chains sequenced from a single sample in a study of blood T cell repertoires in COVID-19. Data came from immunoSEQ multiplex PCR; TCRdb stores just in-frame clones and leaves some out. The sample shows a few hundred thousand clones, roughly 90% of them seen only once. Material: PBMCs or T cells enriched from blood (not recorded which). These receptors all come from a woman aged 40 to 50 who had recovered from COVID-19.

DNA for the CDR3: TGTGCCTGGAGTGTACGGGAGGGGCCCAGATTCGACTTCGGCTACACCTTC. It yields the protein CAWSVREGPRFDFGYTF. The genes are TRBV30 and TRBJ1-2, with a tentative D call TRBD1 (5 bases). V was clipped by 0 bases and J by 8 bases, with 25 bases between them. The V gene's germline CDR1 is GTSNPN and CDR2 SVGIG (reference sequence). CDR3 length: 17 amino acids.

J is TRBJ1-1 and V is TRBV5-1, with D tentatively TRBD1 (5 bases). The germline V and J ends were trimmed by 0 bases and 1 base, with 7 bases remaining between them. Germline V lookup: CDR1 SGHRS, CDR2 YFSETQ. The CDR3 is made up of 14 amino acids. CDR3 sequence reads: CASSLVQENTEAFF. CDR3 in DNA: TGCGCCAGCAGCTTGGTACAGGAGAACACTGAAGCTTTCTTT.

This clone was detected once. This chain joins TRBV4-3 and TRBJ2-1; 12 bases agree with TRBD1. Germline values: CDR1 LGHNA, CDR2 YSLEER. The CDR3 loop spans 18 amino acids. J gave up 7 bases and V 4 bases, and 14 bases lay outside the gene matches. The CDR3 DNA sequence: TGCGCCAGCAGCCTTCTACTACCGGGACAGGGGGCAAGGAATGAGCAGTTCTTC. Protein product: CASSLLLPGQGARNEQFF.

This clone turned up a few times. V gene TRBV7-9 combines with J gene TRBJ2-7; TRBD1 might be the D (7 bases). The germline gives CDR1 SEHNR, CDR2 FQNEAQ (reference sequence). The CDR3 is 13 residues long. Trimming took 8 bases from V and 3 from J, leaving 14 bases between them. The CDR3 nucleotides read TGTGCCAGCCGTCACAGGGGAGGCTACGAGCAGTACTTC. Translating it yields CASRHRGGYEQYF.

This clone was seen more than once but under ten times. This chain connects TRBV5-4 to TRBJ1-2, with 9 bases fitting TRBD1. The J segment lost 2 bases and the V segment lost 3 bases, leaving 2 bases of the junction unmatched. The CDR3 covers 14 residues. CDR1 is SGHNT, CDR2 YYREEE, per germline (reference sequence). The CDR3 DNA reads TGTGCCAGCAGCTGGGACAGGGACAACTATGGCTACACCTTC. This codes for CASSWDRDNYGYTF.

The gene calls are TRBV7-9 and TRBJ2-5; a weak D match, TRBD2 (7 bases). This CDR3 spans 16 amino acids. V was clipped by 5 bases and J by 1 base, with 17 bases between them. Per germline, CDR1 SEHNR and CDR2 FQNEAQ (reference sequence). In nucleotides, the CDR3 is TGTGCCAGCAGCCGTTACACGGGGGGCCTCCAAGAGACCCAGTACTTC. Translated: CASSRYTGGLQETQYF.

The rearrangement joins TRBV27 to TRBJ1-2; weak D call: TRBD1 (6 bases). Deletions cut 5 bases from V and 6 bases from J, with 13 bases between. In germline, CDR1 is MNHEY, CDR2 SMNVEV (reference sequence). CDR3 length: 13 amino acids. The CDR3 DNA is TGTGCCAGCAGTCCAGGGGTCCTGAATGGCTACACCTTC. Its protein is CASSPGVLNGYTF.

CDR3 DNA sequence: TGTGCCATCAGCATGACTAGCGGGAGATTATACGAGCAGTACTTC. Protein product: CAISMTSGRLYEQYF. The V gene is TRBV10-3, the J gene TRBJ2-7, with 12 bases lining up with TRBD2. With V trimmed by 6 bases and J by 4 bases, 7 bases remained unmatched. Germline CDR1 reads ENHRY; CDR2 reads SYGVKD. This CDR3 has 15 residues.

A single count supports this clone. The chain has TRBV4-3 and TRBJ2-3; no clear D. The CDR3 covers 14 residues. V dropped 2 bases and J dropped 10 bases, with 16 bases sitting between them. CDR1 and CDR2 (germline): LGHNA, YSLEER. CDR3: CASSQSLRETAQYF. The DNA of the CDR3 is TGCGCCAGCAGCCAAAGTTTGCGTGAAACTGCGCAGTATTTT.